This T cell receptor beta chain was retrieved from a study of prognosis after radiotherapy for stage I lung cancer. With V trimmed by 4 bases and J by 0 bases, 9 bases remained unmatched. CDR3 size: 16 residues. CDR1 SGHDT and CDR2 YYEEEE come from the germline V gene. The genomic DNA TCR beta CDR3 region underwent two rounds of multiplex PCR. The use of primers specific to each TRBV and TRBJ gene characterized first-round PCR. In the second PCR round, amplification relied on universal primers. Via MiXCR, TCRdb re-called the multiplex PCR reads, giving one row per CDR3 protein. The table records 20,000 to 30,000 distinct CDR3 sequences, about two fifths of them present only once. This clonotype has ten or more counts.

The chain joins TRBV5-6 to TRBJ1-1; TRBD1 matches 7 bases. The sequenced sample was PBMCs, obtained before or after stereotactic body radiation therapy (not recorded which). This clonotype was sampled from a donor aged 50 or older with non-small cell lung cancer. The CDR3 here is CASSRRGPHMNTEAFF. CDR3 DNA sequence: TGTGCCAGCAGCCGGAGGGGGCCCCATATGAACACTGAAGCTTTCTTT.